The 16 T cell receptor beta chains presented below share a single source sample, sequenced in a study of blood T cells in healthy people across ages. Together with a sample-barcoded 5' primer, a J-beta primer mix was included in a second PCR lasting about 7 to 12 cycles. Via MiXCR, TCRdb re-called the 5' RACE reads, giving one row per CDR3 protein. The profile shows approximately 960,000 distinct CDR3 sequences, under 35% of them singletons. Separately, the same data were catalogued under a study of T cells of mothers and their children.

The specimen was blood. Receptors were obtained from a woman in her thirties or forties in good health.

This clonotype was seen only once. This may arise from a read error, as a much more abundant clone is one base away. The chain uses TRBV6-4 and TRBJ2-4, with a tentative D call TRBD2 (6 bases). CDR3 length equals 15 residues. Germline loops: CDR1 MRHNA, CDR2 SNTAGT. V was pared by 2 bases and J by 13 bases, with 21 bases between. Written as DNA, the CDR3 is TGTGCCAGCAGTGACAGTGTAGGCGGGAACAATGAGCAGTACTTC. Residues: CASSDSVGGNNEQYF.

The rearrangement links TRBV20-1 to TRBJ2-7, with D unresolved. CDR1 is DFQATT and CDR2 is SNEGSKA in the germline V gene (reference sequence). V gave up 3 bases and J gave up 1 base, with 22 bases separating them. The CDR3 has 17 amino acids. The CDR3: CSARDLPASSPSYEQYF. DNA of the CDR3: TGCAGTGCTAGGGATCTGCCCGCGTCCAGCCCATCCTACGAGCAGTACTTC.

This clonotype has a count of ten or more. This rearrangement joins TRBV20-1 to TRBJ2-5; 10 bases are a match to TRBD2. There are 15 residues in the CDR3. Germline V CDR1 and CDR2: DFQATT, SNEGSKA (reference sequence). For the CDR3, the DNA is TGCAGCTCGGGAACAGCGGGGGGGTACCAAGAGACCCAGTACTTC. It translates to CSSGTAGGYQETQYF.

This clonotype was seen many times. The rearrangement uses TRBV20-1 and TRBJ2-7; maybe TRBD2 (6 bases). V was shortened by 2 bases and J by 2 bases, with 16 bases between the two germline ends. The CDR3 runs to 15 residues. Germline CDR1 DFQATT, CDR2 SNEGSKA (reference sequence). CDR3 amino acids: CSARRSGGLPYEQYF. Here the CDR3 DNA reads TGCAGTGCTAGACGTAGCGGCGGCCTCCCCTACGAGCAGTACTTC.

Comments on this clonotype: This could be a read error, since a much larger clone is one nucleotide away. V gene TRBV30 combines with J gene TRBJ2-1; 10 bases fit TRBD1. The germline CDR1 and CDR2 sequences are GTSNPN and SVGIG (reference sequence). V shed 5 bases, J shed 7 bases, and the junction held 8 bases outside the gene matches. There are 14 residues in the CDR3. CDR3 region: CAWSTGGFRNEQFF. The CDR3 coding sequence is TGTGCCTGGTCGACAGGGGGCTTTCGGAATGAGCAGTTCTTC.

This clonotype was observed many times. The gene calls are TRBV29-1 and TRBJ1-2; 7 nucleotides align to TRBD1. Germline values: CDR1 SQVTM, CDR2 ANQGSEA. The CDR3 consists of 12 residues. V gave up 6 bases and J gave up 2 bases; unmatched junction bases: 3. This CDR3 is CSVPRGNYGYTF. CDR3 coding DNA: TGCAGCGTACCCAGGGGGAACTATGGCTACACCTTC.

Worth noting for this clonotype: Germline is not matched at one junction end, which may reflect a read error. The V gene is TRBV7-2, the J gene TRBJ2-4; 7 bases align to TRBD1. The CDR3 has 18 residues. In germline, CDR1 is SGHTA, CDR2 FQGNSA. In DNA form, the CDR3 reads TGCGCCAGCAGCTTGGGGACAGCTCTGCAGCGACGTAAAAACATTCGGTACTTC. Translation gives CASSLGTALQRRKNIRYF.

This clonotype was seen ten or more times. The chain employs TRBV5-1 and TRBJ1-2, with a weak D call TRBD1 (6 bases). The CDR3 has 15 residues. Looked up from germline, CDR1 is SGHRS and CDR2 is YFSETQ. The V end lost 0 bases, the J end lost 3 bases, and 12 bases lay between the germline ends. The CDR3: CASSLELPGDYGYTF. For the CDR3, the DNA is TGCGCCAGCAGCTTGGAACTCCCAGGGGACTATGGCTACACCTTC. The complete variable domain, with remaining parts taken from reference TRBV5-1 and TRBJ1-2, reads KAGVTQTPRYLIKTRGQQVTLSCSPISGHRSVSWYQQTPGQGLQFLFEYFSETQRNKGNFPGRFSGRQFSNSRSEMNVSTLELGDSALYLCASSLELPGDYGYTFGSGTRLTVV.

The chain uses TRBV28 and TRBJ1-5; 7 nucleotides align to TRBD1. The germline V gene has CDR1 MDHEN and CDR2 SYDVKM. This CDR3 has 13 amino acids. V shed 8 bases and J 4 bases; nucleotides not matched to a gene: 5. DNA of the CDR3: TGTGCCAGCGGAGGGGACAGAAATCAGCCCCAGCATTTT. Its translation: CASGGDRNQPQHF.

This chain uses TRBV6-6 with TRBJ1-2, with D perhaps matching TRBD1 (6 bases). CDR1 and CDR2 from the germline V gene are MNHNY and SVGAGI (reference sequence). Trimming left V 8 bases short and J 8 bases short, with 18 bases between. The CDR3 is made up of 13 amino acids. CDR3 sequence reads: CASGQDSWLGYTF. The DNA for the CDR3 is TGTGCCAGCGGCCAGGACAGCTGGTTGGGCTACACCTTC.

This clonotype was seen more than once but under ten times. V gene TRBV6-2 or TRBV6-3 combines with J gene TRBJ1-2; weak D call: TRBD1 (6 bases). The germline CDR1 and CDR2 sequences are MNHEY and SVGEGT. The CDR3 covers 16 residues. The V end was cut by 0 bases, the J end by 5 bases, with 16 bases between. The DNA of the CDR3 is TGTGCCAGCAGTTACTCTCCAGTTCGGGGGCGTTATGGCTACACCTTC. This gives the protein CASSYSPVRGRYGYTF.

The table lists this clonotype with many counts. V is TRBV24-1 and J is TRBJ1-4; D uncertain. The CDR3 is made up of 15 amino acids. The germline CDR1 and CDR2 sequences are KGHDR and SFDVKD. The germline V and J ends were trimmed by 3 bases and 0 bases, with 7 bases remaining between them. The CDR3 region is CATSDGSSTNEKLFF. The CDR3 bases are TGTGCCACCAGTGATGGATCATCAACTAATGAAAAACTGTTTTTT.

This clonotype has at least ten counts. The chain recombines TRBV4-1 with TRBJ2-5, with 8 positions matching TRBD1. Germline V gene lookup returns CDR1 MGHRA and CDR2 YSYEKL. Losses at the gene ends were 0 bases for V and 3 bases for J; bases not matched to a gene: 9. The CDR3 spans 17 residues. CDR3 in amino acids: CASSQDQRTGWKETQYF. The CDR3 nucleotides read TGCGCCAGCAGCCAAGATCAAAGGACAGGGTGGAAAGAGACCCAGTACTTC.

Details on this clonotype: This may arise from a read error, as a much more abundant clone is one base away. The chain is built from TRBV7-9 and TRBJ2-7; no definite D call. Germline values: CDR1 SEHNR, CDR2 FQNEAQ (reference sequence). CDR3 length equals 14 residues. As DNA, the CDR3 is TGTGCCAGCAGCTTAGAGCACAATTCCTACGGGCAGTACTTC. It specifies CASSLEHNSYGQYF.

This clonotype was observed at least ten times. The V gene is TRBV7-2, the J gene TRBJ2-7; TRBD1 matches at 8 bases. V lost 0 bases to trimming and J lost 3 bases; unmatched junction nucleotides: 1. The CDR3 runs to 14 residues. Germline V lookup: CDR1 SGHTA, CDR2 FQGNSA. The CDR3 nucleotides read TGTGCCAGCAGCTTAGCCGGACAGGGCTACGAGCAGTACTTC. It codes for CASSLAGQGYEQYF.

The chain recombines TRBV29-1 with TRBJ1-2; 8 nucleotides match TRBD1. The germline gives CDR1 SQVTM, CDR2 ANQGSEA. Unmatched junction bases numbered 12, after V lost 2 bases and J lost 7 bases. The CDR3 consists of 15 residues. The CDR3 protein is CSVERGLAGGTGYTF. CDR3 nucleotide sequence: TGCAGCGTTGAAAGGGGCCTGGCAGGGGGCACTGGCTACACCTTC.